This T cell receptor beta chain stems from a study of T cells after yellow fever vaccination (dated by TCRdb to about 2019). Context from the whole study: The SMART-Seq v4 Ultra Low Input RNA kit was used to prepare libraries from fractions with low cell numbers. Two healthy male donors, one aged 18 to 30 and one aged 30 to 40 years, made up the cohort. To track T-cell clones before and after primary and booster YFV17D yellow fever vaccination, bulk TCR alpha and beta repertoires were sequenced longitudinally. Blood was drawn at multiple timepoints before and after primary and secondary immunization, with bulk PBMC replicates and cell subsets isolated. What the work shows at the level of the full study, not this receptor alone: Because abundant contaminating clonotypes from the bulk population could be contained in FACS-sorted repertoires, computational filtering was required. A small share of clonotypes occurred in both CD4 and CD8 compartments, likely arising from convergent recombination. The study included only two donors, which limits how far the findings can be generalized. Compared with the primary T-cell response, the secondary T-cell response was weaker but faster, peaking on day 5 rather than day 15. Most clones expanded after primary vaccination were re-detected after the booster (around 96% of CD4 and about nine tenths of CD8), suggesting broad memory maintenance.

Clipping removes 8 bases from V and 3 bases from J, with 5 as the unmatched junction base count. The CDR3 sequence holds 13 residues, the cysteine and phenylalanine included. The retained sequence is limited to the CDR3, 39 bases, with the frame set at the first base. The germline V gene provides CDR1 MNHNS and CDR2 SASEGT. This clonotype was recorded a few times. Its antigen is not yet known. No base quality values were provided; no much bigger clone lies one nucleotide off. This specimen's treatment or condition label, interpreted: live attenuated yellow fever vaccine strain. A standard Ficoll-Paque protocol was used to isolate PBMCs from peripheral blood. Dynabeads CD4 and CD8 positive selection kits were used to isolate the CD4 and CD8 T-cell fractions. TriZol was used to extract RNA from bulk PBMCs, CD4 and CD8 fractions, and dextramer-positive and dextramer-negative fractions. TCRdb names Illumina NovaSeq 6000 as the instrument used. TCR cDNA was made using 5'RACE template switching, a step that added a universal primer site and unique molecular identifiers. cDNA synthesis was primed from both the TCR alpha and TCR beta constant segments. Two PCR steps were used to amplify libraries, with sample barcodes and sequencing adapters being added in the second step. Sequencing of libraries was performed on Illumina HiSeq 2500 (2x100 bp) or NovaSeq (2x150 bp). The published analysis was carried out like this. MIGEC handled demultiplexing of reads and collapsing into UMI consensus sequences, while MiXCR performed V(D)J alignment. Vaccine-responding clonotypes were identified with edgeR using replicate PBMC samples, with FDR below 0.01 and a log2 fold change above 5 up to day 15 being required. Each bulk clonotype was labeled CD4 or CD8 based on which sequenced repertoire, CD4 or CD8, contained the clonotype at higher abundance. In-frame beta chains were kept once TCRdb had trimmed the public reads at Q25 with fastp and called clones with MiXCR. Merged by CDR3 protein, the rows form single entries marked with the most common genes and DNA. TCRdb's processing, not the study's, gives the V and J calls here. This sample has around 340,000 distinct CDR3 sequences in its table, and around an eighth of those were observed once. The ten largest clonotypes hold 2.5% to 4% of the sample.

The sequencing here drew on CD4+ T cells sorted from PBMCs, taken 15 days after the yellow fever booster vaccination. The receptor was derived from a man between 18 and 29 years old who received the YFV17D yellow fever vaccine. This chain is built from TRBV6-1 and TRBJ2-5; 8 central nucleotides agree with TRBD1. CDR3 sequence: CASLRTGKETQYF. The DNA is TGTGCCAGCCTCCGGACAGGGAAAGAGACCCAGTACTTC.